Listed below are T cell receptor beta chains from one sample, sequenced in a study of preoperative IRX-2 immunotherapy in early breast cancer. Sequencing used immunoSEQ multiplex PCR; TCRdb keeps in-frame clones, though not all of them. The table shows 24,000 or so clones, with 65% to 85% occurring only once. The source was lymph node tissue, collected before IRX-2 immunotherapy. All receptors derive from a human donor with breast cancer. Each CDR3 is given with its conserved first and last residue. A D gene is named only where the DNA matches it firmly. Some rows mark clone size as missing; the rest say once, few, many or name a class of expanded clone.

DNA	CDR3	size	V	J	D
TGTGCCAGTAGTTCGGTCGTCGGGGGAGAGACCCAGTACTTC	CASSSVVGGETQYF	NA	TRBV19	TRBJ2-5	NA
TGCGCCAGCAGCCGGGGACAGGGAGTGGAGAACACCATATATTTT	CASSRGQGVENTIYF	once	TRBV5-1	TRBJ1-3	TRBD1
TGCGCCAGCAGCTGGGGAGACAGGGGTCGGGATCCGGGCTACACCTTC	CASSWGDRGRDPGYTF	NA	TRBV5-1	TRBJ1-2	TRBD1
TGTGCCAGCAGTGAAGTGGTGTTGGGCTATGGCTACACCTTC	CASSEVVLGYGYTF	few	TRBV6-1	TRBJ1-2	NA
TGTGCCAGCAGTCGCAGACAGGGAAGCGACACTGAAGCTTTCTTT	CASSRRQGSDTEAFF	NA	TRBV6-8	TRBJ1-1	TRBD1
TGCGCCAGCAGCCAAAGGACAGGACCTCTCTACGAGCAGTACTTC	CASSQRTGPLYEQYF	NA	TRBV5-1	TRBJ2-7	TRBD1
TGTGCCAGCAGTGGACCGGGACAGGGGACCTCACCCCTCCACTTT	CASSGPGQGTSPLHF	NA	TRBV6-8	TRBJ1-6	TRBD1
TGTGCCATCAGTGAAGGGCTAGCCGCGGGGACAGATACGCAGTATTTT	CAISEGLAAGTDTQYF	NA	TRBV6-1	TRBJ2-3	NA
TGTGCCAGCAGTCCCCCTTTCGGGGGCGCGGTATCTAATGAAAAACTGTTTTTT	CASSPPFGGAVSNEKLFF	NA	TRBV11-3	TRBJ1-4	NA
TGTGCCAGCAGCTTGGAGGGGGTGTTTGGAAACACCATATATTTT	CASSLEGVFGNTIYF	NA	TRBV11-3	TRBJ1-3	NA
TGTGCCAGCAGTTACGGGGGACTAGCGCCTTACAATGAGCAGTTCTTC	CASSYGGLAPYNEQFF	NA	TRBV6-8	TRBJ2-1	TRBD2
TGTGCCAGCAGTGACCGGGGGGGACAGGGCAATCAGCCCCAGCATTTT	CASSDRGGQGNQPQHF	NA	TRBV6-8	TRBJ1-5	TRBD1
TGTGCCAGCAGTTACACTTTCCCCCGGGATACGCAGTATTTT	CASSYTFPRDTQYF	NA	TRBV6-8	TRBJ2-3	NA
TGTGCCAGCAGTGAAGCCAGGGGGCTATTGGATACGCAGTATTTT	CASSEARGLLDTQYF	NA	TRBV6-1	TRBJ2-3	TRBD1
TGTGCCAGCAGTACGGGGAGCAGGGGACAAGGCTACACCTTC	CASSTGSRGQGYTF	NA	TRBV6-8	TRBJ1-2	NA
TGTGCCAGCAGGCTAGTAGAGGAGACTGAAGCTTTCTTT	CASRLVEETEAFF	NA	TRBV6-8	TRBJ1-1	NA
TGTGCCAGCAGCCCTCATCCCGGGACAGGGGGTTCACCCCTCCACTTT	CASSPHPGTGGSPLHF	NA	TRBV11-3	TRBJ1-6	TRBD1
TGTGCCAGCAGCTTAGAGAACAGGGGGGGTTCACCCCTCCACTTT	CASSLENRGGSPLHF	NA	TRBV11-3	TRBJ1-6	TRBD1
TGTGCCAGCAGTCCAAGGGGCCGACAGGCCGAGGAGGGCTACACCTTC	CASSPRGRQAEEGYTF	NA	TRBV28	TRBJ1-2	NA